A single sample is the source of the 22 T cell receptor beta chains below, sequenced in a study of T-cell memory formation after mild COVID-19. TCRdb redid the calling of the 5' RACE reads with MiXCR, one entry per CDR3 protein. The sample contains 350,000 to 400,000 distinct CDR3 sequences, under 15% of which appear only once. The sample was PBMCs or a T cell subset sorted from them (not recorded which). These receptors all stem from a man between 18 and 29 years old who had mild COVID-19 (a few samples of this study predate the infection). Cell type and time point are not known.

This chain connects TRBV7-9 to TRBJ2-3; perhaps D is TRBD1 or TRBD2 (6 bases each). The CDR3 runs to 16 residues. Trimming took off 3 bases at V and 3 bases at J, with 16 bases between the two ends. In germline, CDR1 is SEHNR, CDR2 FQNEAQ (reference sequence). CDR3 DNA sequence: TGTGCCAGCAGCTTGACGGGGGCGAGGTTGACAGATACGCAGTATTTT. Translating it yields CASSLTGARLTDTQYF.

This clonotype was observed a handful of times. The chain uses TRBV5-6 and TRBJ2-7; 8 bases agree with TRBD1. Trimming at V came to 0 bases and at J to 7 bases, leaving 0 bases not matched to a gene. Germline CDR1 reads SGHDT; CDR2 reads YYEEEE. The CDR3 is made up of 12 amino acids. DNA of the CDR3: TGTGCCAGCAGCTTGGGGGACAGGGAGCAGTACTTC. Translating gives CASSLGDREQYF.

This chain links TRBV4-2 with TRBJ2-5, with 12 bases matching TRBD2. This CDR3 has 18 amino acids. J gave up 1 base and V 0 bases, and 6 bases lay outside the gene matches. Germline CDR1 is LGHNA and CDR2 is YNFKEQ. The CDR3 coding sequence is TGTGCCAGCAGCCAAGAGCCTAGCGGGGGGGCCAGCCAAGAGACCCAGTACTTC. It is translated as CASSQEPSGGASQETQYF.

This chain connects TRBV7-2 to TRBJ2-1; a possible D gene is TRBD2 (6 bases). The V and J ends lost 5 bases and 6 bases respectively, with 14 bases between them. There are 14 residues in the CDR3. Germline values: CDR1 SGHTA, CDR2 FQGNSA. For the CDR3, the DNA is TGTGCCAGCAGCGTTCGGGGACTGCTCAATGAGCAGTTCTTC. Protein: CASSVRGLLNEQFF.

This clonotype came up many times. V gene TRBV11-2 combines with J gene TRBJ1-4; D perhaps matches TRBD1 (6 bases). Trimming removed 3 bases at V and 5 bases at J, with 13 bases between. Germline V gene sequence: CDR1 SGHAT, CDR2 FQNNGV. This CDR3 has 15 amino acids. CDR3 amino acids: CASSFQGRSNEKLFF. In DNA, the CDR3 is TGTGCCAGCAGCTTTCAGGGGAGGTCGAATGAAAAACTGTTTTTT.

The genes are TRBV9 and TRBJ2-7; maybe TRBD2 (7 bases). Trimming left V 0 bases short and J 1 base short, with 11 bases between. This CDR3 spans 15 amino acids. From germline, CDR1 is SGDLS and CDR2 YYNGEE. The CDR3 region has the DNA TGTGCCAGCAGCGTAGGGCGGGGGCCTTCCTACGAGCAGTACTTC. It yields the protein CASSVGRGPSYEQYF.

This clonotype was detected ten times or more. The chain has TRBV20-1 and TRBJ2-5; TRBD2 aligns across 10 bases. The CDR3 length is 14 residues. Germline V lookup: CDR1 DFQATT, CDR2 SNEGSKA (reference sequence). V gave up 6 bases and J gave up 4 bases; unmatched junction bases: 8. CDR3 coding DNA: TGCAGTGCCGCCATAGCGGGGGGTTTAGAGACCCAGTACTTC. This sequence encodes CSAAIAGGLETQYF.

The chain recombines TRBV12-3 or TRBV12-4 with TRBJ1-1; D is ambiguous. The CDR3 has 14 amino acids. Trimming took off 3 bases at V and 5 bases at J, with 13 bases between the two ends. The DNA of the CDR3 is TGTGCCAGCAGTTTGGGGTCACAACTAACTGAAGCTTTCTTT. Amino acids: CASSLGSQLTEAFF.

This clonotype was detected a few times. The J gene is TRBJ2-4, the V gene TRBV7-9; D ambiguous. V lost 2 bases to trimming and J lost 5 bases, with 10 bases between them. The CDR3 has 14 amino acids. The germline gives CDR1 SEHNR, CDR2 FQNEAQ (reference sequence). The CDR3 DNA reads TGTGCCAGCAGCTTAAGCCAGGCGGAAAACATTCAGTACTTC. Translated, it gives CASSLSQAENIQYF.

This chain's CDR3 is CASSRGQGSVDNQPQHF. CDR3 in DNA: TGTGCCAGCAGCCGCGGACAGGGAAGTGTAGACAATCAGCCCCAGCATTTT. V gene TRBV6-4 combines with J gene TRBJ1-5; TRBD1 matches at 8 bases. V dropped 6 bases and J dropped 3; count of bases not matched to a gene: 13. Germline CDR1 and CDR2: MRHNA and SNTAGT. This CDR3 is 17 amino acids long.

This clonotype was observed a few times. The rearrangement uses TRBV4-1 and TRBJ1-2, with D tentatively TRBD1 (5 bases). Trimming removed 2 bases from V and 1 base from J, with 14 bases in between. This CDR3 is built from 16 residues. The germline V gene has CDR1 MGHRA and CDR2 YSYEKL. CDR3 residues: CASSQTGTEVNYGYTF. CDR3 sequence (DNA): TGCGCCAGCAGCCAAACCGGGACCGAAGTTAACTATGGCTACACCTTC.

The V gene is TRBV20-1, the J gene TRBJ1-4; no reliable D call. The CDR3 loop spans 11 amino acids. Germline values: CDR1 DFQATT, CDR2 SNEGSKA (reference sequence). CDR3 sequence reads: CASPTNEKLFF. In DNA, the CDR3 is TGCGCCAGCCCAACTAATGAAAAACTGTTTTTT.

The chain links TRBV6-1 to TRBJ2-5; no clear D. This CDR3 is built from 16 residues. The V end was cut by 4 bases, the J end by 2 bases, with 17 bases between. CDR1 and CDR2 from the germline V gene are MNHNS and SASEGT. The CDR3 sequence: CASSGLVDGPQETQYF. DNA for the CDR3: TGTGCCAGCAGTGGCTTGGTGGACGGACCGCAAGAGACCCAGTACTTC.

The chain carries TRBV27 and TRBJ1-2; possible D gene TRBD1, 5 bases. The CDR3 extends over 14 amino acids. Germline CDR1 MNHEY, CDR2 SMNVEV (reference sequence). V lost 2 bases to trimming and J lost 9 bases, with 16 bases between them. This chain's CDR3 is CASSLTLGAARYTF. The DNA of the CDR3 is TGTGCCAGCAGTTTAACGTTAGGGGCGGCCCGCTACACCTTC.

This clonotype has a handful of counts. The J gene is TRBJ2-5, the V gene TRBV20-1; 7 bases match TRBD2. The CDR3 runs to 13 residues. V was pared by 7 bases and J by 4 bases, with 9 bases of the junction left unmatched. Germline V gene sequence: CDR1 DFQATT, CDR2 SNEGSKA (reference sequence). This CDR3 is CSVLPGRGETQYF. In nucleotides, the CDR3 is TGCAGTGTACTACCGGGGAGGGGAGAGACCCAGTACTTC.

In its sample, this clonotype was seen many times. The V call is TRBV9, the J call TRBJ2-3, with D perhaps TRBD1 or TRBD2 (5 bases each). Trimming stripped 1 base from V and 3 bases from J, with 12 bases between. Germline values: CDR1 SGDLS, CDR2 YYNGEE. The CDR3 extends over 15 amino acids. The CDR3 here is CASSVTSEGTDTQYF. CDR3 nucleotide sequence: TGTGCCAGCAGCGTAACTAGTGAGGGGACAGATACGCAGTATTTT.

There are a few counts of this clonotype. The gene calls are TRBV27 and TRBJ1-1, with D possibly being TRBD1 (6 bases). The germline V and J ends were trimmed by 5 bases and 3 bases, with 16 bases remaining between them. CDR1 MNHEY and CDR2 SMNVEV come from the germline V gene (reference sequence). The CDR3 extends over 15 amino acids. CDR3 bases: TGTGCCAGCAGTCGAGGGGGACGGGGGGACACTGAAGCTTTCTTT. It specifies CASSRGGRGDTEAFF.

Many counts were recorded for this clonotype. The rearrangement joins TRBV6-5 to TRBJ1-2; D is unresolved. Germline assignment: CDR1 MNHEY and CDR2 SVGAGI. V dropped 4 bases and J dropped 7 bases, with 10 bases sitting between them. The CDR3 runs to 12 residues. This CDR3 is CASSLREGGYTF. The DNA of the CDR3 is TGTGCCAGCAGTTTGAGGGAAGGTGGCTACACCTTC.

This clonotype was detected only a few times. The V and J genes are TRBV7-9 and TRBJ1-1; the match to TRBD1 covers 12 bases. CDR3 length: 16 residues. From germline, CDR1 is SEHNR and CDR2 FQNEAQ (reference sequence). J was trimmed by 11 bases and V by 5 bases; bases with no gene match: 15. DNA of the CDR3: TGTGCCAGCAGCCAAACCCAAAAGGGACAGGGGGCACCGGCTTTCTTT. Protein product: CASSQTQKGQGAPAFF.

This chain connects TRBV7-9 to TRBJ2-1, with TRBD1 as a possible D gene (6 bases). The length of the CDR3 is 15 residues. V was trimmed by 6 bases and J by 7 bases, leaving 19 bases between them. From germline, CDR1 is SEHNR and CDR2 FQNEAQ (reference sequence). CDR3: CASSPQGVALNEQFF. The CDR3 nucleotides read TGTGCCAGCAGTCCACAGGGTGTGGCCCTTAATGAGCAGTTCTTC.

The chain recombines TRBV7-9 with TRBJ1-1, with D hard to call. V was clipped by 4 bases and J by 4 bases, with 10 bases between them. The germline V gene encodes CDR1 SEHNR and CDR2 FQNEAQ (reference sequence). The CDR3 totals 13 residues. CDR3 nucleotide sequence: TGTGCCAGCAGCTGGCCGGGTGGCACTGAAGCTTTCTTT. Its protein product is CASSWPGGTEAFF.

The chain links TRBV19 to TRBJ1-2, with TRBD1 matching 9 bases. This CDR3 contains 12 residues. CDR1 is LNHDA, CDR2 SQIVND, per germline (reference sequence). V trimming: 10 bases; J trimming: 4 bases; junction bases outside the gene matches: 4. The CDR3 is CATEGQGYGYTF. The CDR3 DNA sequence: TGTGCCACCGAGGGACAGGGCTATGGCTACACCTTC.